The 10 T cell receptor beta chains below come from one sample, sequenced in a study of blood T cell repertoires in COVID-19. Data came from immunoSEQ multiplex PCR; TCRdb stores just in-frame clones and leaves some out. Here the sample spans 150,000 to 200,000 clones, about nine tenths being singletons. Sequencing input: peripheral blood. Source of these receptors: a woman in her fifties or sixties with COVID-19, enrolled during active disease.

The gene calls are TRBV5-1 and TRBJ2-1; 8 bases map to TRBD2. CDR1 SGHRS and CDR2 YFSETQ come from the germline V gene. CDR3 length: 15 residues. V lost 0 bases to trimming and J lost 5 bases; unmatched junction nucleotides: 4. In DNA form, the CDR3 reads TGCGCCAGCAGCTTGGTGGGCGGGAGGAACAATGAGCAGTTCTTC. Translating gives CASSLVGGRNNEQFF.

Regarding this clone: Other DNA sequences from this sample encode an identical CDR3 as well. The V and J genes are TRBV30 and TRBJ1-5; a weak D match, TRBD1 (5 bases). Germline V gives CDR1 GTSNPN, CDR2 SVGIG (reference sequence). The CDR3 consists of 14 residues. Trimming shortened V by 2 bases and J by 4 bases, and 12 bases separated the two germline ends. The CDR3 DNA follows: TGTGCCTGGAGTAGGGGTGGTGGAAATCAGCCCCAGCATTTT. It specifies CAWSRGGGNQPQHF.

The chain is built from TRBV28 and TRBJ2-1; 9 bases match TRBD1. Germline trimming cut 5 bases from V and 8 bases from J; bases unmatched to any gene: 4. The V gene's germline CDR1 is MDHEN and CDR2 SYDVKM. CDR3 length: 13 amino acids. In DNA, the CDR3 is TGTGCCAGCAGTGGGGGACAGGGAGATGAGCAGTTCTTC. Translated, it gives CASSGGQGDEQFF.

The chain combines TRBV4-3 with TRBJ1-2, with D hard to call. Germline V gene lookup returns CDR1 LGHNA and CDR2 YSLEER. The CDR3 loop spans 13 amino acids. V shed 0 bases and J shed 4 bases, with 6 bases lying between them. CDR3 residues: CASSQDGGYGYTF. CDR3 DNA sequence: TGCGCCAGCAGCCAAGACGGAGGCTATGGCTACACCTTC.

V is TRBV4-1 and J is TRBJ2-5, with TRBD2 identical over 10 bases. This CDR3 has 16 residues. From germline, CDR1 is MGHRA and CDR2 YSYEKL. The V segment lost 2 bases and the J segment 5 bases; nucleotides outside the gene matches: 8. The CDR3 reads CASSQLAGVVGETQYF. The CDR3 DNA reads TGCGCCAGCAGCCAACTAGCGGGAGTTGTCGGGGAGACCCAGTACTTC.

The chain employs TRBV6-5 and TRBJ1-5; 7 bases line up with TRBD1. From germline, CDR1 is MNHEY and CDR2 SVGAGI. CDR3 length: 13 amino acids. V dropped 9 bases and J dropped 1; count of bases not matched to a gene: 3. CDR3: CASQGGSNQPQHF. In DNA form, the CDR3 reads TGTGCCAGTCAGGGGGGAAGCAATCAGCCCCAGCATTTT.

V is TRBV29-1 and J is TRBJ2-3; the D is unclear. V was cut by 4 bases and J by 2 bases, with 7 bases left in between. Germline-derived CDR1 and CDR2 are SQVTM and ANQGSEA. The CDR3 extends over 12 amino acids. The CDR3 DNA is TGCAGCGTTGCTGAGGACACAGATACGCAGTATTTT. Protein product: CSVAEDTDTQYF.

The CDR3 DNA is TGTGCCATACGACAGGGGGATCAGCCCCAGCATTTT. Protein sequence: CAIRQGDQPQHF. J is TRBJ1-5 and V is TRBV19; 9 bases align to TRBD1. Germline V lookup: CDR1 LNHDA, CDR2 SQIVND (reference sequence). The length of the CDR3 is 12 residues. Germline trimming cut 10 bases from V and 5 bases from J; bases unmatched to any gene: 3.

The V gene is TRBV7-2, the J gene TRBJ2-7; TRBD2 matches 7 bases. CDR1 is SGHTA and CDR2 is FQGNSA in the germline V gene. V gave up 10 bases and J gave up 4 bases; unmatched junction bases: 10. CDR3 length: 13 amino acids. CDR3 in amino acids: CAIGASGKYEQYF. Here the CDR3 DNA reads TGTGCCATCGGGGCTAGCGGAAAATACGAGCAGTACTTC.

CDR3 sequence: CASRLQGSGNTIYF. The CDR3 DNA sequence: TGTGCCAGCAGACTGCAGGGCTCTGGAAACACCATATATTTT. The chain carries TRBV27 and TRBJ1-3; a weak D match, TRBD1 (5 bases). Per the germline V gene, CDR1 is MNHEY and CDR2 is SMNVEV (reference sequence). V was clipped by 6 bases and J by 0 bases, with 9 bases between them. The CDR3 has 14 residues.